The clone carrying this T cell receptor beta chain has at least ten counts. From RNA transcripts, TCR beta CDR3 regions were amplified. When the TCR CDR3 underwent first-round RT-PCR, the HTBI primer set was used. TCRdb processed the multiplex PCR reads anew with MiXCR; each CDR3 protein has one entry. Here the sample spans 600,000 or so distinct CDR3 sequences, around 14% being singletons. This entry comes from a study of T cells in Graves' hyperthyroidism and ophthalmopathy. V lost 1 base, J lost 7 bases, and 17 bases lay in between. This CDR3 is 15 amino acids long. Looked up from germline, CDR1 is SGHTA and CDR2 is FQGNSA.

The rearrangement uses TRBV7-2 and TRBJ2-7, with D tentatively TRBD2 (6 bases). This TCR was recovered from a woman aged 18-29 years with Graves' ophthalmopathy. The specimen sequenced was blood. The CDR3 DNA reads TGTGCCAGCAGCTTAGGGGGGGACCCCTTAAGAGAGCAGTACTTC. Amino acids: CASSLGGDPLREQYF. Full variable domain (missing parts from reference TRBV7-2 and TRBJ2-7): GAGVSQSPSNKVTEKGKDVELRCDPISGHTALYWYRQSLGQGLEFLIYFQGNSAPDKSGLPSDRFSAERTGGSVSTLTIQRTQQEDSAVYLCASSLGGDPLREQYFGPGTRLTVT.